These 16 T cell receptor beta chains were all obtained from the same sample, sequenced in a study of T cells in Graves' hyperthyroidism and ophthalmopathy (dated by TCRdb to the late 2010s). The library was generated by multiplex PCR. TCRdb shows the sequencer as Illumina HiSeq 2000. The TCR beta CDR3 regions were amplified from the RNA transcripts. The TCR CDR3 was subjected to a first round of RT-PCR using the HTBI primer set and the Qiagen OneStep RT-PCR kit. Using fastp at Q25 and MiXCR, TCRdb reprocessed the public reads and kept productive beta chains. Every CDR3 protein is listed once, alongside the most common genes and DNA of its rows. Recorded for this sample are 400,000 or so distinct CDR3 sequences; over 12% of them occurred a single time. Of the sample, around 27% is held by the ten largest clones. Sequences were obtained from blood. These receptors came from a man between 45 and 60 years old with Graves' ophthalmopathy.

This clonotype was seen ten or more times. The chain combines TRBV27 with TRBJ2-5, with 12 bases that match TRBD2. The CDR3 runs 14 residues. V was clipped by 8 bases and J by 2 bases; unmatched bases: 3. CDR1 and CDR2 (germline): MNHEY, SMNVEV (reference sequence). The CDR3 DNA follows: TGTGCCAGCGGACTAGCGGGGAGACAAGAGACCCAGTACTTC. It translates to CASGLAGRQETQYF.

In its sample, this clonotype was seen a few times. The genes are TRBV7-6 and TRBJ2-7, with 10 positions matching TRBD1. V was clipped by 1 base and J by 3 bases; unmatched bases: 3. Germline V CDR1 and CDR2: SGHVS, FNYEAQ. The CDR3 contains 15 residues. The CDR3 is CASSLGGQGVYEQYF. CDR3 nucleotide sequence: TGTGCCAGCAGCTTAGGTGGACAGGGGGTCTACGAGCAGTACTTC.

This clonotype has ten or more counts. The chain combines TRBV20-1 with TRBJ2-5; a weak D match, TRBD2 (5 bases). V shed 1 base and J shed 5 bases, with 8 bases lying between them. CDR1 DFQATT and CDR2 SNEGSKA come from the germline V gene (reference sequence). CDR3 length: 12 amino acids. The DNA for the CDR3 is TGCAGTGCTAGAGGCCCGGGGGAGACCCAGTACTTC. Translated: CSARGPGETQYF.

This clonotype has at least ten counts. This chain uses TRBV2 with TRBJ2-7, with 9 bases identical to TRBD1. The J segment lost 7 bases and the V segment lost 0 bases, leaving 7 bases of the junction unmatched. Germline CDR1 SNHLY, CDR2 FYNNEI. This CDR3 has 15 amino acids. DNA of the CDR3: TGTGCCAGCAGTGAAGCCGGACAGGGGATCAGTGAGCAGTACTTC. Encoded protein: CASSEAGQGISEQYF. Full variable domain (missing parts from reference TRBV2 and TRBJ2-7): EPEVTQTPSHQVTQMGQEVILRCVPISNHLYFYWYRQILGQKVEFLVSFYNNEISEKSEIFDDQFSVERPDGSNFTLKIRSTKLEDSAMYFCASSEAGQGISEQYFGPGTRLTVT.

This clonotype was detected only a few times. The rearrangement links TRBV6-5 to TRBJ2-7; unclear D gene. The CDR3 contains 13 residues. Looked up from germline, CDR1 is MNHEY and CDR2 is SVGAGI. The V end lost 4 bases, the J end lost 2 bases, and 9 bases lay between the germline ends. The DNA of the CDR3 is TGTGCCAGCAGTTGGACGGCTACCTACGAGCAGTACTTC. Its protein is CASSWTATYEQYF.

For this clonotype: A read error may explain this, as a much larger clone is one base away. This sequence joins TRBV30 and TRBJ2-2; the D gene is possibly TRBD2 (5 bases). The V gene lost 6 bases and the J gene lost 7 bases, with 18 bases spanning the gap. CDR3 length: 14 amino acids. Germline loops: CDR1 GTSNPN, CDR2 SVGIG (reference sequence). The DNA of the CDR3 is TGTGCCTGCTATACTGTCCGGGCGGGCGGGGAGCTGTTTTTT. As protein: CACYTVRAGGELFF.

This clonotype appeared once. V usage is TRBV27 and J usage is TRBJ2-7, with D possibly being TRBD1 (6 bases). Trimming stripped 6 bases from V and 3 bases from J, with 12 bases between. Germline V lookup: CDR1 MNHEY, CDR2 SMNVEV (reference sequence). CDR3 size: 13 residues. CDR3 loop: CASRDRPFYEQYF. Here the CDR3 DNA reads TGTGCCAGCAGGGACAGACCTTTCTACGAGCAGTACTTC.

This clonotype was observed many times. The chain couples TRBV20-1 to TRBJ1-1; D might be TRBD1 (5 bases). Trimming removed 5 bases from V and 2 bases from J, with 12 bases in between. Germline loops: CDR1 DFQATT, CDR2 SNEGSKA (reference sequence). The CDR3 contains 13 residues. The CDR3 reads CSAAQEVNTEAFF. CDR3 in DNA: TGCAGTGCTGCACAGGAAGTTAACACTGAAGCTTTCTTT.

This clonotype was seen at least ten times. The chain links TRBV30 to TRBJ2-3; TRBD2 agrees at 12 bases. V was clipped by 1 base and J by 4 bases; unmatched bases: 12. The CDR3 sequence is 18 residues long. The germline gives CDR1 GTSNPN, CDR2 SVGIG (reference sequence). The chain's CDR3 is CAWSGGTSGPGVADTQYF. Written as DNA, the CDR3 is TGTGCCTGGAGTGGAGGGACTAGCGGGCCCGGGGTTGCAGATACGCAGTATTTT.

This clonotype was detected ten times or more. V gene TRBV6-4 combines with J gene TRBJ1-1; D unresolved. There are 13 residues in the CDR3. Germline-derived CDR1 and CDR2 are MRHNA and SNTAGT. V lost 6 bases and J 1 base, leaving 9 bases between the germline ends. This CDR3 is CASSKHSNTEAFF. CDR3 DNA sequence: TGTGCCAGCAGCAAACATTCGAACACTGAAGCTTTCTTT.

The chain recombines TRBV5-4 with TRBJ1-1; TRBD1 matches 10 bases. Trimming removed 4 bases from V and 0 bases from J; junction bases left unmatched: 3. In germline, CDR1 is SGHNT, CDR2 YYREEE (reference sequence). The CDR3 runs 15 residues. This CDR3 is CASSSGQGVNTEAFF. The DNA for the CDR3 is TGTGCCAGCAGCAGCGGACAGGGGGTGAACACTGAAGCTTTCTTT.

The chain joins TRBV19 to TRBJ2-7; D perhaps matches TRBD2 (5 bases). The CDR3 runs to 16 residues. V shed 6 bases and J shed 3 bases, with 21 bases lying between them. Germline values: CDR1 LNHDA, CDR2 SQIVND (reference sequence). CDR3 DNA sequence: TGTGCCAGTAGGCGGGTGGTGGACTCCCCAAACTACGAGCAGTACTTC. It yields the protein CASRRVVDSPNYEQYF.

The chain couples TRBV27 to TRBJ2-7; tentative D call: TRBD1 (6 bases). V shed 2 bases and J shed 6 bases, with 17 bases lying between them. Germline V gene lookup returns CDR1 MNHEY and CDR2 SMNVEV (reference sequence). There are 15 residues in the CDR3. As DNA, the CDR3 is TGTGCCAGCAGTTTACTCTCCCTAGGGGGTGGCGAGCAGTACTTC. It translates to CASSLLSLGGGEQYF.

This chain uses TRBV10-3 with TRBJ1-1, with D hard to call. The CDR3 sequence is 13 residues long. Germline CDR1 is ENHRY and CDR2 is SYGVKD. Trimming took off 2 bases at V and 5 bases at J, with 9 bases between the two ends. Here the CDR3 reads CAISERVQTEAFF. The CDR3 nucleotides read TGTGCCATCAGTGAGAGGGTCCAGACTGAAGCTTTCTTT.

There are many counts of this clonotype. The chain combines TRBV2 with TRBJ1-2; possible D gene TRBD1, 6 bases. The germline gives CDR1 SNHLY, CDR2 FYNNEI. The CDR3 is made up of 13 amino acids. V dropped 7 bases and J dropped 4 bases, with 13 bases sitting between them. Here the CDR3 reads CASTGTSIYGYTF. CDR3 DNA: TGTGCCAGCACCGGGACATCTATCTATGGCTACACCTTC.

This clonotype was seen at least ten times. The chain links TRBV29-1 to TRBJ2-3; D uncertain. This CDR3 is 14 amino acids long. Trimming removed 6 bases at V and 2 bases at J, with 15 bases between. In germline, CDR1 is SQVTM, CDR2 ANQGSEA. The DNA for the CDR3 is TGCAGCGTGACCACGAGCCTATCCACAGATACGCAGTATTTT. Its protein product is CSVTTSLSTDTQYF.